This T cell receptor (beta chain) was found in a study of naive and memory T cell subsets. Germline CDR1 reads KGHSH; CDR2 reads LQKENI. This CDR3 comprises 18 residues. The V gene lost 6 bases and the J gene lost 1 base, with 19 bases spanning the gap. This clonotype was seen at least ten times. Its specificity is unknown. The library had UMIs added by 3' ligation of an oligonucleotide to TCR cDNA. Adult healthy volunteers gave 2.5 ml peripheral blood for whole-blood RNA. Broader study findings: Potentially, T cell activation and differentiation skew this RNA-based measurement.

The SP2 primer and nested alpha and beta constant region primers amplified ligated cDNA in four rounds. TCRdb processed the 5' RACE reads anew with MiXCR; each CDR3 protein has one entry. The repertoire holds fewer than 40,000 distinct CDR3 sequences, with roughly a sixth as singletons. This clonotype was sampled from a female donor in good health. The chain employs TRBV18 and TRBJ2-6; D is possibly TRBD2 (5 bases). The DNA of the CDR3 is TGTGCCAGCTCGCTACTAGACATCACTCCATCTGGGGCCAACGTCCTGACTTTC. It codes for CASSLLDITPSGANVLTF.